A selection of T cell receptor beta chains follows, all from one sample in a study of TIL therapy for anti-PD-1-resistant metastatic lung cancer. The assay was immunoSEQ multiplex PCR, and TCRdb's table has in-frame clones only and misses some. The top ten clones hold less than 8.5% of a sample with 21,000 or so clones, 60% to 85% of them seen once. The input for sequencing was blood, taken at baseline. These receptors were taken from a person aged 25-80 years with non-small cell lung cancer. The CDR3 runs from the conserved cysteine through the conserved F or W. The D gene is left open where the match is weak. Where a row states a size, it is once, few, many or the class of an expanded clone; other rows omit it.

TRBV2,15,-,TRBJ1-6,-,CASSELDVVNSPLHF,TGTGCCAGCAGTGAATTGGACGTCGTTAATTCACCCCTCCACTTT
TRBV29-1,13,TRBD1,TRBJ1-1,-,CSVEGQGAAEAFF,TGCAGCGTTGAAGGACAGGGGGCGGCTGAAGCTTTCTTT
TRBV4-1,12,-,TRBJ1-2,-,CASSRSAVGFTF,TGCGCCAGCAGCCGAAGTGCGGTGGGTTTCACCTTC
TRBV19,15,-,TRBJ2-2,-,CASSIEGVVTGELFF,TGTGCCAGTAGTATAGAAGGGGTGGTCACCGGGGAGCTGTTTTTT
TRBV4-3,18,TRBD1,TRBJ1-3,-,CASSQDPRQGSSGNTIYF,TGCGCCAGCAGCCAAGATCCCAGACAGGGCAGCTCTGGAAACACCATATATTTT
TRBV7-7,12,-,TRBJ2-5,-,CASSLEGGTQYF,TGTGCTAGCAGCTTAGAAGGGGGGACCCAGTACTTC
TRBV27,15,-,TRBJ2-1,-,CASSFPPGPYNEQFF,TGTGCCAGCAGTTTTCCCCCAGGCCCCTACAATGAGCAGTTCTTC
TRBV28,14,TRBD2,TRBJ2-3,-,CASSKRGGPDTQYF,TGTGCCAGCAGTAAGCGGGGGGGCCCAGATACGCAGTATTTT
TRBV7-2,14,TRBD2,TRBJ2-3,-,CASSLGLAADTQYF,TGTGCCAGCAGCTTGGGACTAGCGGCAGATACGCAGTATTTT
TRBV6-6,15,TRBD1,TRBJ2-5,once,CASSPGDRAGETQYF,TGTGCCAGCAGTCCCGGTGACAGGGCGGGAGAGACCCAGTACTTC
TRBV9,14,-,TRBJ2-7,-,CASSRMDSSYEQYF,TGTGCCAGCAGCCGGATGGACAGCTCCTACGAGCAGTACTTC
TRBV29-1,15,-,TRBJ2-1,once,CSFSVGFPGGNEQFF,TGCAGCTTCTCCGTGGGGTTCCCCGGGGGCAATGAGCAGTTCTTC
TRBV2,13,TRBD1,TRBJ1-2,few,CASRETGTYGYTF,TGTGCCAGCAGGGAGACAGGGACCTATGGCTACACCTTC
TRBV5-1,13,-,TRBJ2-5,-,CASSFGGQETQYF,TGCGCCAGCAGCTTTGGCGGCCAAGAGACCCAGTACTTC
TRBV28,14,-,TRBJ2-3,-,CASSLGWGAGRWYF,TGTGCCAGCAGTTTAGGATGGGGCGCAGGGAGGTGGTATTTT
TRBV6-5,14,-,TRBJ1-1,-,CASSYRQEHTEAFF,TGTGCCAGCAGTTACCGACAGGAGCACACTGAAGCTTTCTTT
TRBV11-2,18,-,TRBJ2-5,-,CASSLDPSLVPWGETQYF,TGTGCCAGCAGCTTAGATCCGTCTTTGGTCCCCTGGGGAGAGACCCAGTACTTC
TRBV7-9,13,-,TRBJ2-1,-,CASSPSSYNEQFF,TGTGCCAGCAGCCCTAGCTCCTACAATGAGCAGTTCTTC
TRBV19,14,-,TRBJ1-2,once,CASSTDKVTYGYTF,TGTGCCAGTAGTACAGACAAGGTTACCTATGGCTACACCTTC
TRBV9,13,-,TRBJ1-1,-,CASSPHENTEAFF,TGTGCCAGCAGCCCCCACGAGAACACTGAAGCTTTCTTT
TRBV7-9,14,-,TRBJ2-5,-,CASSRDSSLETQYF,TGTGCCAGCAGCCGGGACTCCTCCTTGGAGACCCAGTACTTC
TRBV15,15,-,TRBJ1-1,once,CATSRDSRGRIEAFF,TGTGCCACCAGCAGAGACTCCAGGGGCAGGATTGAAGCTTTCTTT
TRBV30,12,-,TRBJ1-6,-,CAWSRRDSPLHF,TGTGCCTGGAGTAGGCGAGATTCACCCCTCCACTTT
TRBV2,13,-,TRBJ2-1,-,CASTRDQRGEQFF,TGTGCCAGCACCAGGGACCAACGGGGTGAGCAGTTCTTC
TRBV28,15,-,TRBJ1-2,-,CASSPSVRGEYGYTF,TGTGCCAGCAGCCCCTCGGTAAGGGGGGAATATGGCTACACCTTC
TRBV7-6,16,TRBD1,TRBJ2-5,-,CASSSVLTGAGETQYF,TGTGCCAGCAGCTCCGTCTTGACAGGGGCAGGGGAGACCCAGTACTTC
TRBV21-1,17,-,TRBJ2-1,-,CASNLVTSGIVYNEQFF,TGTGCCAGCAATTTGGTGACTAGCGGGATTGTCTACAATGAGCAGTTCTTC
TRBV7-8,15,-,TRBJ1-1,-,CASSSMTGGNTEAFF,TGTGCCAGCAGCTCGATGACAGGAGGGAACACTGAAGCTTTCTTT
TRBV28,13,TRBD1,TRBJ1-2,-,CASMGQGADGYTF,TGTGCCAGCATGGGACAGGGGGCAGATGGCTACACCTTC
TRBV7-9,16,-,TRBJ1-1,-,CASSSRPGQLNTEAFF,TGTGCCAGCAGCTCGAGGCCGGGACAATTGAACACTGAAGCTTTCTTT
TRBV6-1,17,TRBD1,TRBJ2-2,-,CASSGQGANANTGELFF,TGTGCCAGCAGTGGACAGGGGGCTAACGCGAACACCGGGGAGCTGTTTTTT
TRBV5-5,15,-,TRBJ1-1,few,CASSLAVGRYTEAFF,TGTGCCAGCAGCTTGGCTGTAGGGCGGTACACTGAAGCTTTCTTT
TRBV7-6,14,-,TRBJ1-2,-,CASSRSGDLLGYTF,TGTGCCAGCAGCCGATCCGGGGACCTCTTAGGCTACACCTTC
TRBV6-1,14,-,TRBJ2-1,-,CASSVEGGYNEQFF,TGTGCCAGCAGTGTTGAGGGGGGTTACAATGAGCAGTTCTTC
TRBV5-4,12,-,TRBJ1-4,-,CASSFAGEKLFF,TGTGCCAGCAGCTTTGCAGGCGAAAAACTGTTTTTT
TRBV19,12,-,TRBJ2-7,few,CASSIDKGEQYF,TGTGCCAGTAGTATAGACAAGGGCGAGCAGTACTTC
TRBV5-6,14,-,TRBJ2-7,once,CASSLVGTAYEQYF,TGTGCCAGCAGCTTGGTTGGTACAGCCTACGAGCAGTACTTC
TRBV2,20,TRBD2,TRBJ2-1,-,CASSEIGGERETPSYNEQFF,TGTGCCAGCAGTGAGATAGGGGGAGAGCGGGAGACGCCCTCCTACAATGAGCAGTTCTTC
TRBV25-1,13,-,TRBJ1-1,-,CASSPTGQGEAFF,TGTGCCAGCTCTCCCACAGGGCAGGGCGAAGCTTTCTTT
TRBV15,16,-,TRBJ1-6,-,CATSSDSASYNSPLHF,TGTGCCACCAGCAGCGACTCAGCCTCCTATAATTCACCCCTCCACTTT